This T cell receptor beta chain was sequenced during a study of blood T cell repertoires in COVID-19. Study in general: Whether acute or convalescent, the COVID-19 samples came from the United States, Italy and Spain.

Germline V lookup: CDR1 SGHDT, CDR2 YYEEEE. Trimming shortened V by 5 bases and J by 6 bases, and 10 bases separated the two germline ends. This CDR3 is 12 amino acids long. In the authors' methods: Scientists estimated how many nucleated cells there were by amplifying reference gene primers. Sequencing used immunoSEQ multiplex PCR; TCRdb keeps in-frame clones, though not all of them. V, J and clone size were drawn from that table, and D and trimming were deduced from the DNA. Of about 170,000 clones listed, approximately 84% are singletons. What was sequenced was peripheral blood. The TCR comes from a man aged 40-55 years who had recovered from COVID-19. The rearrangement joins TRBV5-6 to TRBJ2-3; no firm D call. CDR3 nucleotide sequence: TGTGCCAGCAGAGGCGGAGCGGATACGCAGTATTTT. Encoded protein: CASRGGADTQYF.